The present T cell receptor (beta chain) was sequenced within a study of CD8 T cells in ankylosing spondylitis. Study observations and caveats: Prior literature has documented some motif variants in synovial fluid and blood from reactive arthritis. Disease-linked clones reportedly showed significant enrichment in matched ankylosing spondylitis synovial fluid.

Via MiXCR, TCRdb re-called the 5' RACE reads, giving one row per CDR3 protein. In the table there are 130,000 to 150,000 distinct CDR3 sequences, roughly 7.7% of which are singletons. From germline, CDR1 is SGHRS and CDR2 YFSETQ. CDR3 length equals 12 residues. The ends were cut back, 4 bases at V and 8 bases at J, with 9 bases in the middle. Ten or more counts support this clonotype. Its target is not known. J is TRBJ2-2 and V is TRBV5-1; D ambiguous. Sequences were obtained from synovial fluid, either unsorted or a sorted T cell fraction (not recorded which). This receptor was obtained from a male donor with ankylosing spondylitis. CDR3 residues: CASSQLQGELFF. CDR3 DNA sequence: TGCGCCAGCAGCCAACTACAGGGGGAGCTGTTTTTT.